This TCR beta chain was obtained from a study of T cell responses to AZD1222 COVID-19 vaccine. Only in-frame clones appear in the TCRdb table, and some are missing; sequencing was by immunoSEQ multiplex PCR. The sample consists of tens of thousands of clones, approximately 87% of them appearing once. Trimming removed 6 bases from V and 1 base from J, with 8 bases in between. This CDR3 region has 13 residues. Germline V lookup: CDR1 MNHEY, CDR2 SVGAGI. The chain recombines TRBV6-5 with TRBJ2-3, with unresolved D. The TCR comes from an adult in good health. Sequencing used peripheral blood, obtained on day 0 of MenACWY control vaccination. Here the CDR3 DNA reads TGTGCCAGCAGGTTTGACGGCACAGATACGCAGTATTTT. It encodes CASRFDGTDTQYF.